The rows below give T cell receptor beta chains drawn from one sample of a study of patients and donors after allogeneic stem cell transplantation. Via MiXCR, TCRdb re-called the RT-PCR reads, giving one row per CDR3 protein. The sample yields hundreds of thousands of distinct CDR3 sequences, more than 15% seen once. The sample comprised blood, either unsorted or a sorted T cell fraction (not recorded which). The origin of the receptors is a human donor who was either an allogeneic HSCT recipient or a stem cell or donor lymphocyte infusion donor (not recorded which). It is not recorded whose cells these are; they may come from a transplant donor. Each CDR3 is given with its conserved first and last residue. Each record gives: D gene, clone size, V gene, J gene, CDR3 length, CDR3 protein, CDR3 DNA. The D gene is left open where the match is weak. Expanded clones are given a class, and other clones once, few, many or no size at all.

>NA|many|TRBV5-1|TRBJ2-7|13
CASSLGSFYEQYF
TGCGCCAGCAGCTTGGGGTCTTTCTACGAGCAGTACTTC
>NA|NA|TRBV18|TRBJ2-4|16
CASSPPSAGAKNIQYF
TGTGCCAGCTCACCTCCGAGTGCGGGAGCCAAAAACATTCAGTACTTC
>NA|few|TRBV10-3|TRBJ2-2|16
CAISESGQWYTGELFF
TGTGCCATCAGTGAGTCGGGTCAATGGTACACCGGGGAGCTGTTTTTT
>NA|NA|TRBV4-2|TRBJ1-4|12
CASSSRSDRLFF
TGTGCCAGCAGCTCCCGGTCCGATAGACTGTTTTTT
>NA|few|TRBV11-2|TRBJ1-2|13
CASSPRAGAGYTF
TGTGCCAGCAGCCCAAGGGCAGGGGCTGGCTACACCTTC
>TRBD2|NA|TRBV29-1|TRBJ2-2|14
CSAAGTSNTGGLFF
TGCAGCGCGGCCGGGACTAGCAACACCGGGGGGCTGTTTTTT
>TRBD2|few|TRBV19|TRBJ2-7|15
CASSVLTSGAYEQYF
TGTGCCAGTAGTGTCCTGACTAGCGGGGCTTACGAGCAGTACTTC
>NA|few|TRBV6-2/TRBV6-3|TRBJ1-2|13
CASKMTGKFGYTF
TGTGCCAGTAAAATGACTGGCAAATTTGGCTACACCTTC
>TRBD1|few|TRBV29-1|TRBJ2-1|13
CSGRDRGMGEQFF
TGCAGCGGACGGGACAGGGGGATGGGTGAGCAGTTCTTC
>NA|many|TRBV12-3/TRBV12-4|TRBJ2-2|15
CASSSFSGTTGELFF
TGTGCCAGCAGTTCGTTCTCCGGGACCACCGGGGAGCTGTTTTTT
>NA|many|TRBV2|TRBJ1-5|13
CASSERGYQPQHF
TGTGCCAGCAGTGAAAGGGGATACCAGCCCCAGCATTTT
>TRBD1|few|TRBV30|TRBJ2-5|12
CAWSPTGETQYF
TGTGCCTGGAGCCCGACAGGGGAGACCCAGTACTTC
>TRBD1|many|TRBV4-1|TRBJ1-1|15
CASSPWTGYLTEAFF
TGCGCCAGCAGCCCGTGGACAGGGTACCTCACTGAAGCTTTCTTT
>NA|NA|TRBV9|TRBJ2-1|12
CASSVGGAHRVF
TGTGCCAGCAGCGTAGGGGGGGCGCATCGAGTCTTC
>NA|NA|TRBV6-5|TRBJ2-1|16
CASSYTLDGTYNEQFF
TGTGCCAGCAGTTACACGCTTGACGGGACCTACAATGAGCAGTTCTTC
>TRBD2|many|TRBV29-1|TRBJ2-1|13
CSLLSGTYNEQFF
TGCAGCCTCCTTAGCGGGACCTACAATGAGCAGTTCTTC
>NA|NA|TRBV7-9|TRBJ2-7|14
CASSLALWDYEQYF
TGTGCCAGCAGCTTAGCGCTTTGGGACTACGAGCAGTACTTC
>TRBD1|few|TRBV12-3/TRBV12-4|TRBJ1-1|14
CASSSNRGGTEAFF
TGTGCCAGCAGCTCTAACAGGGGTGGCACTGAAGCTTTCTTT
>TRBD2|NA|TRBV6-1|TRBJ2-1|18
CASSARFGGGSSYNEQFF
TGTGCCAGCAGTGCTCGTTTTGGGGGGGGGAGCTCCTACAATGAGCAGTTCTTC
>TRBD1|few|TRBV4-1|TRBJ1-4|18
CASSQVRQGAATNEKLFF
TGCGCCAGCAGCCAAGTACGACAGGGGGCAGCAACTAATGAAAAACTGTTTTTT